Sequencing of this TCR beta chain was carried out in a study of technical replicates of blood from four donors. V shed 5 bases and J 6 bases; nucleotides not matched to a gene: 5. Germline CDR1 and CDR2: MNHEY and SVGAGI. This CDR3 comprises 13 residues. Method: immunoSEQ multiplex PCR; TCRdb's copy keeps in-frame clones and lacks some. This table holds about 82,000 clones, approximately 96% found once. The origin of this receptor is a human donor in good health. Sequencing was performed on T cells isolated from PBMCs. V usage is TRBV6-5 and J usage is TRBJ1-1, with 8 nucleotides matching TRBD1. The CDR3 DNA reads TGTGCCAGCAGTGCACGGGGACAGGCTGAAGCTTTCTTT. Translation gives CASSARGQAEAFF.